Listed here are 24 T cell receptor beta chains from one sample, sequenced in a study of cytomegalovirus exposure and HLA in healthy donors. The PCR had 60 Vbeta and 13 Jbeta primers. Data came from immunoSEQ multiplex PCR; TCRdb stores just in-frame clones and leaves some out. The table has tens of thousands of clones, 73% seen once; the top ten hold 5% to 7%. The sequencing sample was made of PBMCs. The origin of the receptors is a man aged 45-65 years in good health and CMV-seronegative.

The chain employs TRBV4-2 and TRBJ1-1; no definite D call. The CDR3 has 14 residues. Germline values: CDR1 LGHNA, CDR2 YNFKEQ. Trimming took 0 bases from V and 2 from J, leaving 7 bases between them. CDR3 sequence: CASSQDTANTEAFF. CDR3 nucleotides: TGTGCCAGCAGCCAAGACACAGCCAACACTGAAGCTTTCTTT.

This clone appeared once. The chain is built from TRBV4-2 and TRBJ2-3; a possible D gene is TRBD2 (6 bases). The CDR3 is made up of 16 amino acids. Trimming took off 0 bases at V and 1 base at J, with 11 bases between the two ends. Per the germline V gene, CDR1 is LGHNA and CDR2 is YNFKEQ. This CDR3 reads CASSQEFGGGTDTQYF. CDR3 sequence (DNA): TGTGCCAGCAGCCAAGAGTTTGGAGGGGGCACAGATACGCAGTATTTT.

CDR3 DNA: TGTGCCAGCAGCTTAGGGGACAGGGTAGCGAACACTGAAGCTTTCTTT. Translating gives CASSLGDRVANTEAFF. The V call is TRBV7-8, the J call TRBJ1-1; 9 bases agree with TRBD1. Looked up from germline, CDR1 is SGHVS and CDR2 is FQNEAQ. The CDR3 is 16 amino acids. V lost 1 base and J lost 1; bases outside the gene matches: 4.

The chain links TRBV30 to TRBJ1-6; tentative D call: TRBD1 (6 bases). CDR1 is GTSNPN, CDR2 SVGIG, per germline (reference sequence). Trimming cost V 8 bases and J 6 bases, with 14 bases left between them. This CDR3 is 13 amino acids long. The chain's CDR3 is CAGLGAPNSPLHF. The CDR3 DNA is TGTGCCGGTTTGGGGGCCCCTAATTCACCCCTCCACTTT.

The chain couples TRBV30 to TRBJ1-4; D gene ambiguous. Germline loops: CDR1 GTSNPN, CDR2 SVGIG (reference sequence). This CDR3 has 16 residues. V lost 7 bases and J 0 bases, leaving 18 bases between the germline ends. CDR3 residues: CASSGGLVATNEKLFF. The CDR3 DNA is TGTGCCTCCTCAGGCGGGCTAGTTGCAACTAATGAAAAACTGTTTTTT. Full variable domain (missing parts from reference TRBV30 and TRBJ1-4): SQTIHQWPATLVQPVGSPLSLECTVEGTSNPNLYWYRQAAGRGLQLLFYSVGIGQISSEVPQNLSASRPQDRQFILSSKKLLLSDSGFYLCASSGGLVATNEKLFFGSGTQLSVL.

The V and J genes are TRBV7-9 and TRBJ2-1; D possibly corresponds to TRBD1 (6 bases). Trimming left V 5 bases short and J 5 bases short, with 13 bases between. There are 14 residues in the CDR3. Germline CDR1 and CDR2: SEHNR and FQNEAQ (reference sequence). CDR3 residues: CASSNRDTNNEQFF. CDR3 bases: TGTGCCAGCAGCAACCGGGACACCAACAATGAGCAGTTCTTC.

This clone was recorded once. The genes are TRBV19 and TRBJ1-5; 9 bases are shared with TRBD1. The V segment lost 7 bases and the J segment 2 bases; nucleotides outside the gene matches: 6. There are 15 residues in the CDR3. Germline CDR1 and CDR2: LNHDA and SQIVND (reference sequence). The CDR3 DNA reads TGTGCCAGTATGGGACAGGGCGATGGCAATCAGCCCCAGCATTTT. It specifies CASMGQGDGNQPQHF.

The rearrangement uses TRBV11-2 and TRBJ2-1; 9 bases agree with TRBD2. CDR1 and CDR2 from the germline V gene are SGHAT and FQNNGV. The CDR3 consists of 15 residues. V shed 1 base and J 4 bases; nucleotides not matched to a gene: 2. CDR3 region: CASSLGLAVYNEQFF. The CDR3 coding sequence is TGTGCCAGCAGCTTAGGACTAGCGGTTTACAATGAGCAGTTCTTC. Looking up the rest from reference TRBV11-2 and TRBJ2-1 gives the full variable domain: EAGVAQSPRYKIIEKRQSVAFWCNPISGHATLYWYQQILGQGPKLLIQFQNNGVVDDSQLPKDRFSAERLKGVDSTLKIQPAKLEDSAVYLCASSLGLAVYNEQFFGPGTRLTVL.

Remarks on this clone: The sample has other DNA sequences that encode this CDR3 too. This rearrangement joins TRBV27 to TRBJ2-7; 9 nucleotides line up with TRBD1. The CDR3 has 13 residues. Per germline, CDR1 MNHEY and CDR2 SMNVEV (reference sequence). With 6 bases clipped from V and 5 bases from J, the junction kept 5 bases outside the gene matches. The CDR3: CASRDRGRNEQYF. In DNA, the CDR3 is TGTGCCAGCAGGGACAGGGGTAGGAACGAGCAGTACTTC.

The chain uses TRBV5-1 and TRBJ1-2; 7 positions agree with TRBD1. The V and J ends lost 4 bases and 4 bases, in that order; junction bases with no gene match: 7. Looked up from germline, CDR1 is SGHRS and CDR2 is YFSETQ. The CDR3 contains 14 residues. The CDR3 loop reads CASSPPGQSYGYTF. CDR3 nucleotide sequence: TGCGCCAGCAGCCCCCCGGGACAGAGCTATGGCTACACCTTC.

The V and J genes are TRBV11-3 and TRBJ2-2, with D perhaps matching TRBD1 (5 bases). Germline V lookup: CDR1 SGHNT, CDR2 YENEEA. The CDR3 runs to 17 residues. V lost 5 bases, J lost 7 bases, and 23 bases lay in between. The DNA of the CDR3 is TGTGCCAGCAGCCACGGACCCTTACTGGGGCGCAGCGGGGAGCTGTTTTTT. It encodes CASSHGPLLGRSGELFF.

This clone has more than one count but fewer than ten. This rearrangement joins TRBV7-2 to TRBJ1-2; 8 bases line up with TRBD1. The CDR3 is 15 amino acids. Germline V gene sequence: CDR1 SGHTA, CDR2 FQGNSA. Unmatched junction bases numbered 4, after V lost 1 base and J lost 3 bases. CDR3 in DNA: TGTGCCAGCAGCTTAGTTGGACAGGGACACTATGGCTACACCTTC. Translating gives CASSLVGQGHYGYTF.

The CDR3 DNA follows: TGCGCCAGCAGCTTGGGGCGGGGGAGCACAGATACGCAGTATTTT. Its translation is CASSLGRGSTDTQYF. J is TRBJ2-3 and V is TRBV5-1; TRBD2 matches 7 bases. J gave up 0 bases and V 0 bases, and 1 base lay outside the gene matches. This CDR3 is 15 amino acids long. Germline CDR1 reads SGHRS; CDR2 reads YFSETQ.

This chain connects TRBV6-5 to TRBJ2-1, with a possible D match to TRBD2 (6 bases). Germline CDR1 reads MNHEY; CDR2 reads SVGAGI. V was clipped by 2 bases and J by 4 bases, with 15 bases between them. CDR3 size: 16 residues. The CDR3, as DNA: TGTGCCAGCAGTTACGTTCCCCAGCGGGCATACAATGAGCAGTTCTTC. Its protein is CASSYVPQRAYNEQFF.

This clone has only a few counts. The chain employs TRBV7-6 and TRBJ1-1; possible D gene TRBD1, 6 bases. Trimming shortened V by 5 bases and J by 1 base, and 11 bases separated the two germline ends. CDR1 SGHVS and CDR2 FNYEAQ come from the germline V gene. This CDR3 spans 14 amino acids. This CDR3 is CASSGTGRNTEAFF. For the CDR3, the DNA is TGTGCCAGCAGCGGCACAGGGCGGAACACTGAAGCTTTCTTT.

The chain links TRBV7-3 to TRBJ1-1; D not certain. Germline V gene data show CDR1 as SGHTA and CDR2 as FQGTGA. Trimming stripped 8 bases from V and 1 base from J, with 11 bases between. The CDR3 is made up of 13 amino acids. Here the CDR3 DNA reads TGTGCCAGCGATCCACCAGAGAACACTGAAGCTTTCTTT. Translating gives CASDPPENTEAFF.

V usage is TRBV27 and J usage is TRBJ2-5; 10 bases agree with TRBD1. Germline V gives CDR1 MNHEY, CDR2 SMNVEV (reference sequence). This CDR3 contains 14 residues. Unmatched junction bases numbered 7, after V lost 7 bases and J lost 5 bases. The CDR3 nucleotides read TGTGCCAGCAAAACGACAGGGGGCCTCGAGACCCAGTACTTC. It yields the protein CASKTTGGLETQYF.

This chain connects TRBV19 to TRBJ1-5; 7 nucleotides match TRBD1. CDR1 and CDR2 from the germline V gene are LNHDA and SQIVND (reference sequence). V gave up 9 bases and J gave up 4 bases; unmatched junction bases: 3. The CDR3 is 12 residues long. The CDR3 reads CASTGENQPQHF. The CDR3 DNA follows: TGTGCCAGCACAGGGGAGAATCAGCCCCAGCATTTT.

The rearrangement links TRBV5-1 to TRBJ2-7; 7 nucleotides match TRBD1. Germline V gene sequence: CDR1 SGHRS, CDR2 YFSETQ. Trimming took 5 bases from V and 4 from J; bases not matched to a gene: 12. The CDR3 length is 15 residues. The CDR3 protein is CASRGGSRGFYEQYF. The CDR3 DNA is TGCGCCAGCAGGGGTGGGAGCAGGGGGTTTTACGAGCAGTACTTC.

The rearrangement links TRBV6-1 to TRBJ2-6; a possible D gene is TRBD1 (6 bases). Germline CDR1 reads MNHNS; CDR2 reads SASEGT. The ends were cut back, 4 bases at V and 0 bases at J, with 7 bases in the middle. The CDR3 loop spans 15 amino acids. The CDR3: CASSGDISGANVLTF. In DNA, the CDR3 is TGTGCCAGCAGTGGGGACATCTCTGGGGCCAACGTCCTGACTTTC.

J is TRBJ2-1 and V is TRBV5-4; tentatively, D is TRBD2 (5 bases). Germline V gives CDR1 SGHNT, CDR2 YYREEE (reference sequence). V lost 0 bases and J lost 2, with 15 bases in between. This CDR3 is built from 17 residues. The CDR3 DNA reads as TGTGCCAGCAGCTTGGCCGGGATTGGCGGGCCCTACAATGAGCAGTTCTTC. This translates into CASSLAGIGGPYNEQFF.

The chain employs TRBV29-1 and TRBJ1-2, with 9 bases fitting TRBD1. V dropped 0 bases and J dropped 5; count of bases not matched to a gene: 7. CDR1 and CDR2 from the germline V gene are SQVTM and ANQGSEA. This CDR3 is built from 15 residues. The DNA for the CDR3 is TGCAGCGTTGAAGAGCGACAGGGGGGACGATATGGCTACACCTTC. This encodes CSVEERQGGRYGYTF. The complete variable domain, with remaining parts taken from reference TRBV29-1 and TRBJ1-2, reads SAVISQKPSRDICQRGTSLTIQCQVDSQVTMMFWYRQQPGQSLTLIATANQGSEATYESGFVIDKFPISRPNLTFSTLTVSNMSPEDSSIYLCSVEERQGGRYGYTFGSGTRLTVV.

The rearrangement uses TRBV6-4 and TRBJ1-2; D is possibly TRBD1 (5 bases). V lost 2 bases and J lost 8, with 15 bases in between. CDR3 length equals 14 residues. Germline values: CDR1 MRHNA, CDR2 SNTAGT. CDR3 nucleotide sequence: TGTGCCAGCAGTGACGATTTGTCAGGGCAAGGCTACACCTTC. Translated, it gives CASSDDLSGQGYTF.

J is TRBJ1-2 and V is TRBV5-1; the D is unclear. The CDR3 consists of 15 residues. Trimming left V 4 bases short and J 0 bases short, with 13 bases between. Germline lookup yields CDR1 SGHRS and CDR2 YFSETQ. The CDR3 sequence: CASSPGWGANYGYTF. DNA of the CDR3: TGCGCCAGCAGCCCCGGGTGGGGAGCTAACTATGGCTACACCTTC.